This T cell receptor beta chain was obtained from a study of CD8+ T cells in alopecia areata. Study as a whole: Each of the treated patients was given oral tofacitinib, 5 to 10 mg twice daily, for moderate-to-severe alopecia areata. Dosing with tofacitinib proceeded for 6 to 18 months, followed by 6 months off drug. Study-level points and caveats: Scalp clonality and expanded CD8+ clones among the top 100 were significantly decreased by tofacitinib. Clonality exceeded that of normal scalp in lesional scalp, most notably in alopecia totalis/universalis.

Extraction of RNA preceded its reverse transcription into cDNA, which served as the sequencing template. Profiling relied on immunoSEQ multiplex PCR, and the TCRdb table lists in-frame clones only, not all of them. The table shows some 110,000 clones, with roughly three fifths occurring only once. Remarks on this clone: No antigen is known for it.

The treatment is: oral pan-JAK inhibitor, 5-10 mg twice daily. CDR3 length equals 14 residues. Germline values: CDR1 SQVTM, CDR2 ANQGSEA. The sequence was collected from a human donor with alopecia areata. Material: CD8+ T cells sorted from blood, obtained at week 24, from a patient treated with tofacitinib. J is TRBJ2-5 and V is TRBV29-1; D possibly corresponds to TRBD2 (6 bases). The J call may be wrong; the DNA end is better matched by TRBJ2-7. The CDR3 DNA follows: TGCAGCGCTGACTACGGGACTGGCCTAGGCGAGCAGTACTTC. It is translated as CSADYGTGLGEQYF.